This TCR beta chain stems from a study of blood T cell repertoires in COVID-19 (dated by TCRdb to the early 2020s). About the investigation overall: Samples covering the acute and convalescent phases of COVID-19 were provided by collaborators in the United States, Italy and Spain. The prospective study material was composed of cDNA or gDNA derived from T cells, B-cell-depleted T cells, or PBMCs. Deeply sampled blood TCRbeta repertoires from subjects exposed to, actively infected with, or recovered from COVID-19 were included in the dataset. A freely available public database, intended as a resource for researchers studying the immune response to SARS-CoV-2, is where the repertoires were released. The samples were drawn from two sources: the first 160 participants of the ongoing ImmuneRACE study, and approximately 1,300 subjects contributed by 6 global collaborators. Nearly every sample came with metadata listing a de-identified subject ID, COVID-19 status, age in years and sex. Where available, HLA class I and class II types were obtained from metadata supplied by the sample provider rather than from assay-based typing. What the study reported, not specific to this receptor: The amount of clinical and demographic metadata varied by source and participant and was provided uncurated.

The immunoSEQ Assay, a bias-controlled multiplex PCR, was used to amplify TCRbeta CDR3 regions from genomic DNA. In the paper's pipeline: The number of nucleated cells in each sample was estimated by amplification of reference gene primers within the assay. To quantify the absolute abundance of each unique TCRbeta CDR3 rearrangement, sequence reads were collapsed and filtered. Productive Simpson clonality was computed per sample as the square root of Simpson's diversity index over productive rearrangements. As stored in TCRdb, this immuneACCESS dataset retains in-frame rearrangements with V and J assigned. A fraction of the clones does not appear; measured against another copy, unresolved V genes explain less than half of the discrepancy, and the remainder lacks a known reason. That table furnishes V, J and clone size, whereas the DNA furnished D and trimming. The sample data list 50,000 to 60,000 clones, and about 82% of these were observed just once. Roughly 12% of the sample comes from the top ten.

Germline trimming amounts to 3 bases on V and 3 bases on J, with 13 as the count of junction bases outside the gene matches. The CDR3 measures 17 amino acids from cysteine to phenylalanine. CDR3 DNA only is kept here, 51 bases in frame from base 1. Via the germline V gene (reference sequence), CDR1 is DFQATT and CDR2 SNEGSKA. Collaborating institutions collected whole blood in K2EDTA tubes following their own protocols. For TCRbeta analysis, collaborator samples were shipped as frozen whole blood, as isolated PBMCs, or as DNA extracted from either sample type. Concerning this clone: It lacks a known antigen. Qualities for individual bases were not recorded, and no much larger clone is one base off.

This TCR derives from a human donor in a cohort sampled during active COVID-19. The V and J segments used are TRBV20-1 and TRBJ2-3, with 9 middle bases fitting TRBD2. The specimen sequenced was peripheral blood. The CDR3 protein is CSASVDSGSGTTDTQYF. The DNA is TGCAGTGCTAGTGTGGATAGCGGGAGCGGGACGACAGATACGCAGTATTTT.